The 22 T cell receptor beta chains in this list originate from one sample, sequenced in a study of cytomegalovirus exposure and HLA in healthy donors. Method: immunoSEQ multiplex PCR; TCRdb's copy keeps in-frame clones and lacks some. The sample lists around 99,000 clones; roughly 90% were seen once. The sample consisted of PBMCs. The receptors stem from a young woman in good health and CMV-seronegative.

CDR3 residues: CASSQETGTSGRRHEQYF. In DNA form, the CDR3 reads TGCGCCAGCAGCCAAGAGACCGGGACTAGCGGGAGGCGTCACGAGCAGTACTTC. The chain uses TRBV4-1 and TRBJ2-7, with 15 bases fitting TRBD2. The V gene's germline CDR1 is MGHRA and CDR2 YSYEKL. This CDR3 has 18 amino acids. V lost 0 bases and J lost 5; bases outside the gene matches: 8.

The chain's CDR3 is CASSEGANGDTEAFF. For the CDR3, the DNA is TGTGCCAGCAGCGAGGGGGCAAACGGGGACACTGAAGCTTTCTTT. The chain recombines TRBV9 with TRBJ1-1, with 7 bases matching TRBD1. This CDR3 has 15 residues. The trim removed 3 bases at V and 3 bases at J, leaving 8 bases unmatched. The V gene's germline CDR1 is SGDLS and CDR2 YYNGEE.

This clone was detected once. The V gene is TRBV30, the J gene TRBJ2-1; 7 bases agree with TRBD2. V was clipped by 1 base and J by 4 bases; unmatched bases: 1. This CDR3 region has 13 residues. The germline V gene has CDR1 GTSNPN and CDR2 SVGIG (reference sequence). Here the CDR3 DNA reads TGTGCCTGGAGTGCCGGGAGGTACAATGAGCAGTTCTTC. Its translation is CAWSAGRYNEQFF.

The gene calls are TRBV7-2 and TRBJ2-1, with 9 bases matching TRBD2. Per the germline V gene, CDR1 is SGHTA and CDR2 is FQGNSA. The junction had 6 bases not matched to a gene; V was cut back by 2 bases and J by 1 base. The CDR3 is made up of 17 amino acids. DNA for the CDR3: TGTGCCAGCAGCTTAAGGCTAGCGGGGTTGTCCTACAATGAGCAGTTCTTC. It translates to CASSLRLAGLSYNEQFF.

The gene calls are TRBV30 and TRBJ1-5; TRBD1 matches 7 bases. The CDR3 is 13 amino acids. Germline V lookup: CDR1 GTSNPN, CDR2 SVGIG (reference sequence). V lost 3 bases, J lost 7 bases, and 6 bases stayed unmatched. CDR3 sequence: CAWRGTEGQPQHF. The DNA of the CDR3 is TGTGCCTGGAGGGGGACAGAAGGGCAGCCCCAGCATTTT.

In its sample, this clone was seen once. The chain uses TRBV5-6 and TRBJ1-1; D gene ambiguous. Germline CDR1 reads SGHDT; CDR2 reads YYEEEE. The CDR3 is made up of 15 amino acids. The V gene lost 3 bases and the J gene lost 2 bases, with 14 bases spanning the gap. The CDR3 nucleotides read TGTGCCAGCAGCTGGCTGGAGGAGGGAAACACTGAAGCTTTCTTT. Its protein product is CASSWLEEGNTEAFF. The full variable domain, with the rest looked up from reference TRBV5-6 and TRBJ1-1, is DAGVTQSPTHLIKTRGQQVTLRCSPKSGHDTVSWYQQALGQGPQFIFQYYEEEERQRGNFPDRFSGHQFPNYSSELNVNALLLGDSALYLCASSWLEEGNTEAFFGQGTRLTVV.

This clone was counted only a few times. The chain has TRBV30 and TRBJ1-6; perhaps TRBD1 as D (5 bases). CDR3 size: 15 residues. Trimming cost V 5 bases and J 9 bases, with 20 bases left between them. The germline V gene has CDR1 GTSNPN and CDR2 SVGIG (reference sequence). CDR3 loop: CAWQPLGEAISPLHF. The CDR3 DNA reads as TGTGCCTGGCAACCGTTGGGGGAGGCGATTTCACCCCTCCACTTT.

This rearrangement joins TRBV4-2 to TRBJ1-4; TRBD1 aligns across 10 bases. Per the germline V gene, CDR1 is LGHNA and CDR2 is YNFKEQ. Trimming removed 3 bases from V and 10 bases from J; junction bases left unmatched: 8. This CDR3 region has 15 residues. The CDR3 nucleotides are TGTGCCAGCAGCCACGACCGGGACAGGGGAAGAAAACTGTTTTTT. Protein sequence: CASSHDRDRGRKLFF.

The table lists this clone with a count of one. V usage is TRBV5-1 and J usage is TRBJ1-1, with TRBD1 matching 7 bases. The germline gives CDR1 SGHRS, CDR2 YFSETQ. The length of the CDR3 is 15 residues. The junction had 3 bases not matched to a gene; V was cut back by 0 bases and J by 1 base. The CDR3 DNA follows: TGCGCCAGCAGCTTGGGGGACAGCAGGAACACTGAAGCTTTCTTT. Amino acid sequence: CASSLGDSRNTEAFF.

The gene calls are TRBV27 and TRBJ2-3; 14 bases match TRBD2. In germline, CDR1 is MNHEY, CDR2 SMNVEV (reference sequence). This CDR3 is built from 18 residues. V was pared by 3 bases and J by 4 bases, with 9 bases of the junction left unmatched. This CDR3 is CASSFGSGLAGGSDTQYF. The CDR3 bases are TGTGCCAGCAGTTTTGGCTCCGGACTAGCGGGGGGATCAGATACGCAGTATTTT.

CDR3 in amino acids: CASRSGQGFSYEQYF. The CDR3 nucleotides read TGCGCCAGCAGGTCCGGACAGGGGTTTTCTTACGAGCAGTACTTC. V and J are TRBV10-2 and TRBJ2-7; 9 bases line up with TRBD1. The length of the CDR3 is 15 residues. The germline CDR1 and CDR2 sequences are WSHSY and SAAADI. The ends lost 6 bases at V and 4 bases at J; junction bases unmatched: 10.

The chain couples TRBV7-7 to TRBJ2-1; 10 nucleotides match TRBD2. The CDR3 consists of 14 residues. Germline V CDR1 and CDR2: SSHAT, FNYEAQ (reference sequence). V was clipped by 5 bases and J by 13 bases; unmatched bases: 11. CDR3 DNA: TGTGCCAGCAGCCCCCGCGAGTCTAGCGGGAGTCAGTTCTTC. Residues: CASSPRESSGSQFF.

The V and J genes are TRBV28 and TRBJ2-5; perhaps TRBD2 as D (5 bases). This CDR3 has 12 residues. Germline CDR1 MDHEN, CDR2 SYDVKM. V lost 5 bases to trimming and J lost 6 bases, with 10 bases between them. CDR3 loop: CASSASTKTQYF. In DNA, the CDR3 is TGTGCCAGCAGTGCTAGCACAAAGACCCAGTACTTC.

In this sample, this clone turned up a few times. The chain combines TRBV5-4 with TRBJ2-2; perhaps TRBD1 as D (5 bases). Germline loops: CDR1 SGHNT, CDR2 YYREEE (reference sequence). Trimming took 4 bases from V and 7 from J, leaving 17 bases between them. CDR3 length: 15 amino acids. This chain's CDR3 is CASSRESTGYGELFF. Written as DNA, the CDR3 is TGTGCCAGCAGCCGTGAAAGCACAGGCTACGGGGAGCTGTTTTTT.

The chain carries TRBV6-5 and TRBJ1-1; 9 bases map to TRBD1. The trim removed 6 bases at V and 1 base at J, leaving 3 bases unmatched. This CDR3 is built from 14 residues. Germline V gives CDR1 MNHEY, CDR2 SVGAGI. DNA for the CDR3: TGTGCCAGCAGCCCGGACAGGGGGAACACTGAAGCTTTCTTT. Amino acids: CASSPDRGNTEAFF.

V gene TRBV15 combines with J gene TRBJ1-3, with a tentative D call TRBD1 (5 bases). The CDR3 has 17 residues. V dropped 0 bases and J dropped 2 bases, with 14 bases sitting between them. Germline-derived CDR1 and CDR2 are LNHNV and YYDKDF (reference sequence). CDR3 sequence: CATSRDWQGVAGNTIYF. In DNA form, the CDR3 reads TGTGCCACCAGCAGAGATTGGCAGGGTGTAGCTGGAAACACCATATATTTT.

The chain carries TRBV5-4 and TRBJ2-3, with 7 bases aligning to TRBD2. CDR1 and CDR2 from the germline V gene are SGHNT and YYREEE (reference sequence). Germline trimming cut 1 base from V and 6 bases from J; bases unmatched to any gene: 5. This CDR3 contains 14 residues. The CDR3 reads CASSLHGGVDTQYF. In DNA, the CDR3 is TGTGCCAGCAGCTTGCATGGGGGGGTTGATACGCAGTATTTT.

The J gene is TRBJ1-3, the V gene TRBV6-1, with 9 bases matching TRBD1. The CDR3 loop spans 15 amino acids. V was pared by 6 bases and J by 7 bases, with 10 bases of the junction left unmatched. Germline V gene lookup returns CDR1 MNHNS and CDR2 SASEGT. Here the CDR3 DNA reads TGTGCCAGCAGAGCCGGGACAGGGCTTCTCAACACCATATATTTT. The encoded protein is CASRAGTGLLNTIYF.

CDR3 DNA: TGTGCCAGCAGTCCAGTCGCCAGGGTAGAATATGGCTACACCTTC. Translated: CASSPVARVEYGYTF. This rearrangement joins TRBV6-6 to TRBJ1-2, with a tentative D call TRBD1 (5 bases). CDR3 length: 15 amino acids. CDR1 and CDR2 (germline): MNHNY, SVGAGI (reference sequence). Trimming shortened V by 5 bases and J by 5 bases, and 18 bases separated the two germline ends.

The chain couples TRBV2 to TRBJ2-3; 7 nucleotides match TRBD2. CDR1 SNHLY and CDR2 FYNNEI come from the germline V gene. With 6 bases clipped from V and 6 bases from J, the junction kept 12 bases outside the gene matches. The CDR3 totals 15 residues. The CDR3 nucleotides are TGTGCCAGCAGCCCACTAGCGCCCATCGGCGATACGCAGTATTTT. Protein sequence: CASSPLAPIGDTQYF.

This chain uses TRBV7-9 with TRBJ2-1, with TRBD2 as a possible D gene (5 bases). Trimming left V 7 bases short and J 0 bases short, with 19 bases between. The CDR3 is made up of 17 amino acids. CDR1 and CDR2 (germline): SEHNR, FQNEAQ (reference sequence). The CDR3 region has the DNA TGTGCCAGCAACTATGATGTAGCGCAGCTCTCCTACAATGAGCAGTTCTTC. Amino acid sequence: CASNYDVAQLSYNEQFF.

This clone was counted a single time. The chain employs TRBV2 and TRBJ1-2; D is possibly TRBD1 (6 bases). The CDR3 loop spans 16 amino acids. With 7 bases removed from V and 0 bases from J, the gap between germline ends came to 18 bases. Germline-derived CDR1 and CDR2 are SNHLY and FYNNEI. The CDR3 nucleotides are TGTGCCAGCAACACAAGGGGGGGACAAACTAACTATGGCTACACCTTC. Its translation: CASNTRGGQTNYGYTF.